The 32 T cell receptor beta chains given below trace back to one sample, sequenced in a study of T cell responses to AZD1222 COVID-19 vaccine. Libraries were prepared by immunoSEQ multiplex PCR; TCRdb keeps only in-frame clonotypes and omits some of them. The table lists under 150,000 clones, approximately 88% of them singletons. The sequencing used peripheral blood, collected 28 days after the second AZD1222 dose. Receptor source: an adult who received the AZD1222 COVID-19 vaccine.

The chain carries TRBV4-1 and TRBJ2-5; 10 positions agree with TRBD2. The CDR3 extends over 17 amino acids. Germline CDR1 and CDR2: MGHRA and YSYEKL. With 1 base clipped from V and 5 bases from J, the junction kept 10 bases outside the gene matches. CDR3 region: CASSQGGVAGGRETQYF. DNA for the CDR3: TGCGCCAGCAGCCAAGGTGGGGTAGCGGGAGGCCGGGAGACCCAGTACTTC.

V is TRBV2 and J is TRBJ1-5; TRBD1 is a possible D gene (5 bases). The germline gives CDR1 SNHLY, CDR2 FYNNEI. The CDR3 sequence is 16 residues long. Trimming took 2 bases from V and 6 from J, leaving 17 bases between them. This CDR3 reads CASSEIRGGATQPQHF. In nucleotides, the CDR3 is TGTGCCAGCAGTGAAATCCGAGGCGGGGCGACTCAGCCCCAGCATTTT.

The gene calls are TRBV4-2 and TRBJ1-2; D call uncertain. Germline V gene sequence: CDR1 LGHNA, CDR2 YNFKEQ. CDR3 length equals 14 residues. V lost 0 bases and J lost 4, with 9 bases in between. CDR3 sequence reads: CASSQDRPFYGYTF. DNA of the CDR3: TGTGCCAGCAGCCAAGACCGGCCTTTCTATGGCTACACCTTC.

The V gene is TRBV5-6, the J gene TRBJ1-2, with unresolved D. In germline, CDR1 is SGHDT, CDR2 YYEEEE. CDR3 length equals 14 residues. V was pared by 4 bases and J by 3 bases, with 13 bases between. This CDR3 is CASSLTREHYGYTF. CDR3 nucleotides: TGTGCCAGCAGCCTGACCCGGGAGCACTATGGCTACACCTTC.

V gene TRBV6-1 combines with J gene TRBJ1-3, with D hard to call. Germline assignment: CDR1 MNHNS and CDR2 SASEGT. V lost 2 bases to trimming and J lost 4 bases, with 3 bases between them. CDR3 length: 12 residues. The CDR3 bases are TGTGCCAGCAGTGAATGGGGAAACACCATATATTTT. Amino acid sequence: CASSEWGNTIYF.

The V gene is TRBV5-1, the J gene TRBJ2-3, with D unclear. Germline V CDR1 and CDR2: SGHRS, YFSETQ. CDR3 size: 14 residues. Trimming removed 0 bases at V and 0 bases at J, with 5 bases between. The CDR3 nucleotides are TGCGCCAGCAGCTTGGGTACGAGCACAGATACGCAGTATTTT. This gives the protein CASSLGTSTDTQYF. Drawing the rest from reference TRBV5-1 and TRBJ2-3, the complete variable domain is KAGVTQTPRYLIKTRGQQVTLSCSPISGHRSVSWYQQTPGQGLQFLFEYFSETQRNKGNFPGRFSGRQFSNSRSEMNVSTLELGDSALYLCASSLGTSTDTQYFGPGTRLTVL.

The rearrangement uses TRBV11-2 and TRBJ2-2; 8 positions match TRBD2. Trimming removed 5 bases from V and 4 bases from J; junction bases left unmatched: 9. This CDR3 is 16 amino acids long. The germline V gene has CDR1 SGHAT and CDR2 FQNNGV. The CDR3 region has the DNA TGTGCCAGCAGCAAACGTGACGGGAGGGGCACCGGGGAGCTGTTTTTT. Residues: CASSKRDGRGTGELFF.

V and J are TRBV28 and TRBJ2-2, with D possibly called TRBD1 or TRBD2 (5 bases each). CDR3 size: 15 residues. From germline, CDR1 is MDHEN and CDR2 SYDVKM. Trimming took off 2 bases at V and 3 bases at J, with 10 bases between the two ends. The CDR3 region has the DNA TGTGCCAGCAGTTTAGGGGGATCTTACACCGGGGAGCTGTTTTTT. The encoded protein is CASSLGGSYTGELFF.

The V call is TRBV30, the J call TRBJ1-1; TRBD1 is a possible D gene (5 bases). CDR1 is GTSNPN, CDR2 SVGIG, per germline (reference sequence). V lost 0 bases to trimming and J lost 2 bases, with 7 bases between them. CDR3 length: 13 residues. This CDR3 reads CAWSVQDNTEAFF. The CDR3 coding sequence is TGTGCCTGGAGTGTACAGGATAACACTGAAGCTTTCTTT.

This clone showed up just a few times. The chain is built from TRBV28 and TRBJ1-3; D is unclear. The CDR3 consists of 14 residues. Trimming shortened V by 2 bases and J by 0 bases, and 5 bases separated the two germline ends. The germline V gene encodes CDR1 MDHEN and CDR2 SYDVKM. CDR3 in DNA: TGTGCCAGCAGTTTAACGAGCTCTGGAAACACCATATATTTT. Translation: CASSLTSSGNTIYF.

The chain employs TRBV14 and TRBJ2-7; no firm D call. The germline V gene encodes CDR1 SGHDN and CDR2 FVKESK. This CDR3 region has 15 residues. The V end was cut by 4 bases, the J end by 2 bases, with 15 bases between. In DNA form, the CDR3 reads TGTGCCAGCAGCCGGGCGGCGCAAGGAACCTACGAGCAGTACTTC. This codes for CASSRAAQGTYEQYF.

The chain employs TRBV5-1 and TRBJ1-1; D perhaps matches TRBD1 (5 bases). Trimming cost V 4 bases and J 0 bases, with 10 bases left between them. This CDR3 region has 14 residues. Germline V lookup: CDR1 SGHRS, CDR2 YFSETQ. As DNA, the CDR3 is TGCGCCAGCAGCAGGGACCCACTGAACACTGAAGCTTTCTTT. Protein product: CASSRDPLNTEAFF.

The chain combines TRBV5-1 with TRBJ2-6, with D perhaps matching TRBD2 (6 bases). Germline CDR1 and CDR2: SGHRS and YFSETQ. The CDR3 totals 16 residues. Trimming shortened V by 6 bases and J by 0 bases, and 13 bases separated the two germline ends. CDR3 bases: TGCGCCAGCAACCCCCTGGGGGGCTCTGGGGCCAACGTCCTGACTTTC. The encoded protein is CASNPLGGSGANVLTF.

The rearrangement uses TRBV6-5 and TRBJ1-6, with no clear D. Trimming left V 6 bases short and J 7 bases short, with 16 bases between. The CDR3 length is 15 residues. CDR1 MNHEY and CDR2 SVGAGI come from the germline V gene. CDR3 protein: CASRVQHGGNSPLHF. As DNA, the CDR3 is TGTGCCAGCAGGGTACAGCATGGAGGGAATTCACCCCTCCACTTT.

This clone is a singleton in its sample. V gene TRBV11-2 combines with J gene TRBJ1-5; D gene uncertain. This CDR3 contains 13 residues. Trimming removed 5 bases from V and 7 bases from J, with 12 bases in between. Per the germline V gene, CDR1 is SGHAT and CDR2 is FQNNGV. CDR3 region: CASSLPGGQPQHF. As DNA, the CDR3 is TGTGCCAGCAGCCTCCCGGGTGGCCAGCCCCAGCATTTT.

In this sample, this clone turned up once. The CDR3 DNA follows: TGTGCCAGCAGCTCCACGGGGACAGGCCTTGAGGGCTACACCTTC. It specifies CASSSTGTGLEGYTF. The chain uses TRBV7-6 and TRBJ1-2, with 8 bases aligning to TRBD1. Losses at the gene ends were 4 bases for V and 8 bases for J; bases not matched to a gene: 12. CDR3 length: 15 residues. Looked up from germline, CDR1 is SGHVS and CDR2 is FNYEAQ. Looking up the rest from reference TRBV7-6 and TRBJ1-2 gives the full variable domain: GAGVSQSPRYKVTKRGQDVALRCDPISGHVSLYWYRQALGQGPEFLTYFNYEAQQDKSGLPNDRFSAERPEGSISTLTIQRTEQRDSAMYRCASSSTGTGLEGYTFGSGTRLTVV.

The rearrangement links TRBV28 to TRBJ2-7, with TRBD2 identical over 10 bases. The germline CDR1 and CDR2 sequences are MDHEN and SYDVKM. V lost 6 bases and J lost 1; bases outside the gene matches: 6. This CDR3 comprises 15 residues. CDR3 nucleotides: TGTGCCAGCAGCCCCTCACTAGCGGGATCCTACGAGCAGTACTTC. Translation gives CASSPSLAGSYEQYF.

Here the CDR3 reads CASSSGQGLNEQFF. CDR3 sequence (DNA): TGCGCCAGCAGCTCCGGACAGGGGCTGAATGAGCAGTTCTTC. The gene calls are TRBV5-1 and TRBJ2-1; the match to TRBD1 covers 9 bases. The V and J ends lost 3 bases and 7 bases, in that order; junction bases with no gene match: 5. CDR3 length: 14 residues. Germline CDR1 and CDR2: SGHRS and YFSETQ.

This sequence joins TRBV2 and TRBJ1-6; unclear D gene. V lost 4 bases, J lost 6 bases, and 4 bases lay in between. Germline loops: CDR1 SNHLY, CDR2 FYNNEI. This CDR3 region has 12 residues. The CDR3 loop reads CASSGTNSPLHF. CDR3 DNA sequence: TGTGCCAGCAGTGGAACTAATTCACCCCTCCACTTT.

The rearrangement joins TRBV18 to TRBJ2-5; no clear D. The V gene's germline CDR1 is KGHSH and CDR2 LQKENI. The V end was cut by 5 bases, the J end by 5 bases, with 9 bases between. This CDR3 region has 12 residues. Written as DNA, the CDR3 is TGTGCCAGCTCAAGCCCAGAGGAGACCCAGTACTTC. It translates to CASSSPEETQYF.

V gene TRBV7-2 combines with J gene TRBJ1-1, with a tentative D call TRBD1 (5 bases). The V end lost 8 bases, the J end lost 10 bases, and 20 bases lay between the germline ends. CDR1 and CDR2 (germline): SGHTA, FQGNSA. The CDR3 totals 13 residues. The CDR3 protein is CASRPLTGAGAFF. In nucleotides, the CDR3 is TGTGCCAGCCGGCCACTTACCGGGGCGGGAGCTTTCTTT.

This chain's CDR3 is CASSLLPGSNQPQHF. CDR3 DNA: TGTGCCAGCAGCCTCCTTCCTGGTAGCAATCAGCCCCAGCATTTT. The chain uses TRBV7-3 and TRBJ1-5; no reliable D call. CDR1 and CDR2 from the germline V gene are SGHTA and FQGTGA. Trimming removed 5 bases at V and 0 bases at J, with 11 bases between. CDR3 length equals 15 residues.

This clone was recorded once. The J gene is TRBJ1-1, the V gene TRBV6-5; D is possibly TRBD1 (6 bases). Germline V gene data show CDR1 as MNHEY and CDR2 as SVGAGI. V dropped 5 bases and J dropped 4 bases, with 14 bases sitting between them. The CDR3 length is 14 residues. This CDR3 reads CASSIPGVTTEAFF. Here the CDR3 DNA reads TGTGCCAGCAGTATTCCAGGGGTTACCACTGAAGCTTTCTTT.

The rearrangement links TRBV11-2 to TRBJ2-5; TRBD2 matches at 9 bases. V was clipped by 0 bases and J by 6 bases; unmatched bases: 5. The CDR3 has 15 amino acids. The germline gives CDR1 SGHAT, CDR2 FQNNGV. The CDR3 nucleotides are TGTGCCAGCAGCTTAGAGGCTAGCGGGATTCAGACCCAGTACTTC. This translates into CASSLEASGIQTQYF.

DNA for the CDR3: TGTGCCAGCAGCTTATCCGCACAGGGCGGGGATTCACCCCTCCACTTT. Translated: CASSLSAQGGDSPLHF. The chain combines TRBV7-8 with TRBJ1-6; TRBD1 is a possible D gene (6 bases). Germline CDR1 reads SGHVS; CDR2 reads FQNEAQ. The CDR3 spans 16 residues. V was pared by 2 bases and J by 8 bases, with 16 bases between.

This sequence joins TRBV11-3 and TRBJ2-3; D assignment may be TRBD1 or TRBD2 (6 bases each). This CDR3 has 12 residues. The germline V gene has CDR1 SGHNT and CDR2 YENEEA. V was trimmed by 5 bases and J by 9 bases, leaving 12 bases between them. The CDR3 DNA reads TGTGCCAGCAGCCCCCTGGGGGGCACGCAGTATTTT. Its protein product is CASSPLGGTQYF.

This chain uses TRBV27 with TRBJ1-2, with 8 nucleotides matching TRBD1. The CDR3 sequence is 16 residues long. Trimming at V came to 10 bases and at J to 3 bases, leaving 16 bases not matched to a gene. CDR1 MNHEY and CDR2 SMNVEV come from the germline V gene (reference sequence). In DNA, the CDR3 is TGTGCCACCTCCCCGTACAGGGGGATTCGGTACTATGGCTACACCTTC. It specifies CATSPYRGIRYYGYTF.

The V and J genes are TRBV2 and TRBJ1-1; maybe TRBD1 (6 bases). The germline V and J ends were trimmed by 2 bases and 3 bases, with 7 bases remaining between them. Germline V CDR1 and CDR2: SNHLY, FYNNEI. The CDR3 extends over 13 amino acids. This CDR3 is CASSESGDTEAFF. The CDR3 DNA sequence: TGTGCCAGCAGTGAATCAGGGGACACTGAAGCTTTCTTT.

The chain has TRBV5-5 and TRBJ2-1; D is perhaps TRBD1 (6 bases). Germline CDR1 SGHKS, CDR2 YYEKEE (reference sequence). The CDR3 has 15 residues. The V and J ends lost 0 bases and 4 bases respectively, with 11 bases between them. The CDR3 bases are TGTGCCAGCAGCTTGGGGCAGGGGATATACAATGAGCAGTTCTTC. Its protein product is CASSLGQGIYNEQFF.

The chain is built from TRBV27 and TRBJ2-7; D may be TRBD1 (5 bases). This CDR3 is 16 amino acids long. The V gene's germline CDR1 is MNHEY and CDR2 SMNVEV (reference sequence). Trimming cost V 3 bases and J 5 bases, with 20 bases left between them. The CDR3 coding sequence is TGTGCCAGCAGTTTCCAGGGTCCCCGAACGGCTAACGAGCAGTACTTC. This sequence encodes CASSFQGPRTANEQYF.

DNA of the CDR3: TGTGCCAGCAGCCCCCGAGGGGAAAAACTGTTTTTT. It specifies CASSPRGEKLFF. This rearrangement joins TRBV12-3 or TRBV12-4 to TRBJ1-4; no firm D call. Trimming took 6 bases from V and 8 from J, leaving 10 bases between them. The length of the CDR3 is 12 residues.

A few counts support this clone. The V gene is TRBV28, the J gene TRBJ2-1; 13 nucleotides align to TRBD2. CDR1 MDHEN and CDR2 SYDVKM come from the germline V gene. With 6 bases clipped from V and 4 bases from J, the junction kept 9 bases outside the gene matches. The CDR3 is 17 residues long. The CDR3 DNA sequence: TGTGCCAGCAGCCTTCCGGGACTAGCGGGACCGTACAATGAGCAGTTCTTC. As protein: CASSLPGLAGPYNEQFF.